A selection of T cell receptor beta chains follows, all from one sample in a study of blood T cells in healthy people across ages. Each CDR3 protein is one row after TCRdb ran MiXCR on the 5' RACE reads. The repertoire holds 1,800,000 or so distinct CDR3 sequences, approximately 40% seen once, with 20% to 25% in the top ten. Specimen: blood. These receptors were collected from a human donor in good health. Each CDR3 is given with its conserved first and last residue. The order of the fields is J gene, clone size, V gene, D gene, CDR3 DNA, CDR3 protein. A D gene is named only where the DNA matches it firmly. Not every row has a clone size; where given, it reads once, few, many or a size class.

J: TRBJ2-7; size: few; V: TRBV12-3/TRBV12-4; D: .; DNA: TGTGCCAGCAGTTTTCACCCCTCTCGAAGGGTTCTTAGGTACGAGCAGTACTTC; CDR3: CASSFHPSRRVLRYEQYF
J: TRBJ1-1; size: .; V: TRBV7-6; D: .; DNA: TGTGCCAGCAGCTTTTGGCAGGGAGATTTAGGGACTGAAGCTTTCTTT; CDR3: CASSFWQGDLGTEAFF
J: TRBJ2-4; size: many; V: TRBV4-2; D: TRBD2; DNA: TGTGCCAGCAGCCAAGTAGCGGCAGCGGGGGGTAACATTCAGTACTTC; CDR3: CASSQVAAAGGNIQYF
J: TRBJ1-5; size: .; V: TRBV6-2/TRBV6-3; D: .; DNA: TGTGCCAGCGGCCCGACAGCTGATTATCAGCCCCAGCATTTT; CDR3: CASGPTADYQPQHF
J: TRBJ2-7; size: few; V: TRBV7-2; D: .; DNA: TGTGCCAGCAGGATCGACGGGGTGTTGGCCTCCTACGAGCAGTACTTC; CDR3: CASRIDGVLASYEQYF
J: TRBJ2-3; size: few; V: TRBV27; D: .; DNA: TGTGCCAGCAGTTTCGGACATCGCACAGATACGCAGTATTTT; CDR3: CASSFGHRTDTQYF
J: TRBJ2-3; size: few; V: TRBV21-1; D: .; DNA: TGTGCCAGCAGCAATCCCTACTATGGTTCAGATACGCAGTATTTT; CDR3: CASSNPYYGSDTQYF
J: TRBJ1-2; size: few; V: TRBV6-5; D: .; DNA: TGTGCCAGCAGCCCCGTGACAGTTAATTATGGCTACACCTTC; CDR3: CASSPVTVNYGYTF
J: TRBJ2-3; size: .; V: TRBV7-8; D: .; DNA: TGTGCCAGCAGCCCCGTCGAACGGGTCACGCAGTATTTT; CDR3: CASSPVERVTQYF
J: TRBJ1-5; size: few; V: TRBV20-1; D: .; DNA: TGCAGTGCTCACCGGGGGGAATTTGGGAATCAGCCCCAGCATTTT; CDR3: CSAHRGEFGNQPQHF
J: TRBJ2-1; size: .; V: TRBV15; D: TRBD2; DNA: TGTGCCACCAGCAGAGATGGAACAGCGGGGCAACAAGAGACCCAGTTCTTC; CDR3: CATSRDGTAGQQETQFF